This TCR beta chain stems from a study of blood T cell repertoires in COVID-19 (dated by TCRdb to about 2020). For context, the study as a whole: Samples from collaborators originated in the United States, Italy and Spain and spanned both the acute and convalescent phases of COVID-19. The material from the prospective study consisted of cDNA or gDNA derived from T cells, B-cell-depleted T cells, or PBMCs. Subjects who had been exposed to COVID-19, were actively infected with it, or had recovered from it provided the deeply sampled blood TCRbeta repertoires that made up the dataset. The repertoires were made available in a free public database intended to serve as a resource for research on the immune response to SARS-CoV-2. The samples were drawn from the first 160 participants of the ongoing ImmuneRACE study and from more than 1,000 subjects provided by 6 global collaborators. Nearly every sample came with metadata listing a de-identified subject ID, COVID-19 status, age in years and sex. Where HLA class I and class II types were available, the types were taken from metadata supplied by the sample provider, not from assay-based typing.

Deletion took 5 bases off V and 5 bases off J, with a span of 10 bases between the germline ends. The CDR3 has 12 amino acids, counting the end cysteine and phenylalanine. Here the CDR3 DNA is all that survives: 36 bases in frame from base 1. The germline V gene encodes CDR1 LGHDT and CDR2 YNNKEL (reference sequence). Collaborating institutions collected whole blood in K2EDTA tubes following their own protocols. Collaborator samples were shipped for TCRbeta analysis as frozen whole blood, isolated PBMCs, or DNA extracted from either sample type. On this clone itself: Which antigen it targets is not known. Within one base of it there is no much larger clone, and no base qualities were kept.

TCRbeta CDR3 regions were amplified from genomic DNA using the immunoSEQ Assay, a bias-controlled multiplex PCR. The source study handled its data this way. The number of nucleated cells in each sample was estimated by amplification of reference gene primers within the assay. To quantify the absolute abundance of each unique TCRbeta CDR3 rearrangement, sequence reads were collapsed and filtered. Productive Simpson clonality was computed per sample as the square root of Simpson's diversity index over productive rearrangements. The source is immuneACCESS, and TCRdb retained only in-frame sequences with V and J called. Part of the clones is not carried over; for the studies checked, unresolved V genes explain less than half of this, and the remainder is unexplained. V and J calls plus clone size are reproduced from that table; the DNA served to infer D and trimming. Counted in this sample were more than 20,000 clones; roughly 75% of them appeared once. Around 13% of the sample lies in the top ten.

Study-level results and caveats: The amount of clinical and demographic metadata varied by source and participant and was provided uncurated.

The sequenced material came from peripheral blood. Recombination connected TRBV3-1 (or the pseudogene TRBV3-2) to TRBJ2-7; the D gene lacks a confident call. This sequence originates from a man aged 60-69 years with active COVID-19. The CDR3 corresponds to CASSFPGDEQYF. The DNA sequence is TGTGCCAGCAGCTTCCCGGGTGACGAGCAGTACTTC.